The next 30 T cell receptor beta chains were all read from a single sample in a study of blood T cell repertoires in COVID-19. Measured with immunoSEQ multiplex PCR; TCRdb has only the in-frame clones, and not every one. This table has some 100,000 clones, roughly 76% appearing once. The sample taken for sequencing was peripheral blood. The receptor source for this set is a human donor in a cohort sampled during active COVID-19.

The chain is built from TRBV6-2 or TRBV6-3 and TRBJ1-4, with 7 bases lining up with TRBD1. The CDR3 spans 14 residues. Trimming cost V 2 bases and J 8 bases; bases outside gene matches: 5. The germline V gene encodes CDR1 MNHEY and CDR2 SVGEGT. The DNA of the CDR3 is TGTGCCAGCAGTTACGCGGACAGGAAAGAAAAACTGTTTTTT. Encoded protein: CASSYADRKEKLFF.

This clone was observed a single time. This chain connects TRBV5-6 to TRBJ2-7; D may be TRBD2 (5 bases). The CDR3 runs 16 residues. Germline V gene lookup returns CDR1 SGHDT and CDR2 YYEEEE. Trimming removed 3 bases from V and 3 bases from J, with 19 bases in between. CDR3 coding DNA: TGTGCCAGCAGCTACCCCCCCCTACTAGGAGACTACGAGCAGTACTTC. This translates into CASSYPPLLGDYEQYF.

This clone is a singleton in its sample. The chain couples TRBV28 to TRBJ2-1; TRBD2 agrees at 13 bases. Germline trimming cut 2 bases from V and 7 bases from J; bases unmatched to any gene: 5. Germline lookup yields CDR1 MDHEN and CDR2 SYDVKM. The CDR3 spans 16 residues. The CDR3 loop reads CASSLPGLAGINEQFF. As DNA, the CDR3 is TGTGCCAGCAGTTTACCGGGACTAGCGGGAATAAATGAGCAGTTCTTC.

The chain uses TRBV10-3 and TRBJ1-1; TRBD1 is a possible D gene (5 bases). Germline V gives CDR1 ENHRY, CDR2 SYGVKD. The CDR3 length is 15 residues. V lost 5 bases to trimming and J lost 1 base, with 14 bases between them. The chain's CDR3 is CAISSPDSANTEAFF. The DNA for the CDR3 is TGTGCCATCAGTTCACCTGACAGCGCGAACACTGAAGCTTTCTTT.

This clone has just a few counts. The genes are TRBV3-1 (or the pseudogene TRBV3-2) and TRBJ1-5, with TRBD1 matching 8 bases. The CDR3 consists of 20 residues. Germline V gives CDR1 LGHDT, CDR2 YNNKEL (reference sequence). V gave up 4 bases and J gave up 0 bases; unmatched junction bases: 17. The CDR3 here is CASSPHQTDRDKDSNQPQHF. The CDR3 DNA sequence: TGTGCCAGCAGCCCCCACCAGACGGACAGGGATAAAGATAGCAATCAGCCCCAGCATTTT.

The V call is TRBV24-1, the J call TRBJ1-5, with 8 bases identical to TRBD1. CDR3 length: 16 amino acids. Trimming removed 2 bases from V and 1 base from J; junction bases left unmatched: 3. Germline CDR1 KGHDR, CDR2 SFDVKD. The CDR3 here is CATSDSDRESNQPQHF. CDR3 coding DNA: TGTGCCACCAGTGATTCGGACAGGGAAAGCAATCAGCCCCAGCATTTT.

The rearrangement links TRBV5-4 to TRBJ1-1; TRBD1 agrees at 8 bases. Germline V gives CDR1 SGHNT, CDR2 YYREEE (reference sequence). Germline trimming cut 0 bases from V and 9 bases from J; bases unmatched to any gene: 7. The CDR3 sequence is 14 residues long. CDR3 in amino acids: CASSLGQGSPKAFF. The CDR3 bases are TGTGCCAGCAGCTTGGGACAGGGGAGCCCAAAAGCTTTCTTT.

The CDR3 coding sequence is TGCGCCAGCAGCCAAGATTGGGGGGAAGAGACCCAGTACTTC. As protein: CASSQDWGEETQYF. This chain links TRBV4-3 with TRBJ2-5; D perhaps matches TRBD2 (6 bases). This CDR3 region has 14 residues. Germline V gives CDR1 LGHNA, CDR2 YSLEER. Trimming pared 0 bases from V and 3 bases from J, leaving 8 bases between.

J is TRBJ1-1 and V is TRBV5-4, with 10 positions matching TRBD1. Unmatched junction bases numbered 4, after V lost 4 bases and J lost 1 base. The length of the CDR3 is 15 residues. The germline CDR1 and CDR2 sequences are SGHNT and YYREEE (reference sequence). Here the CDR3 DNA reads TGTGCCAGCAGCGGGCGACAGGGGGCGAACACTGAAGCTTTCTTT. This encodes CASSGRQGANTEAFF.

The V gene is TRBV28, the J gene TRBJ1-1; D is perhaps TRBD1 (6 bases). This CDR3 region has 11 residues. With 5 bases removed from V and 8 bases from J, the gap between germline ends came to 9 bases. The germline gives CDR1 MDHEN, CDR2 SYDVKM. CDR3 residues: CASSTGPEAFF. DNA for the CDR3: TGTGCCAGCAGTACAGGGCCGGAAGCTTTCTTT.

The CDR3 reads CASLGRADSPLHF. The CDR3 region has the DNA TGTGCCAGTCTCGGCAGGGCGGATTCACCCCTCCACTTT. The chain is built from TRBV19 and TRBJ1-6; a weak D match, TRBD1 (5 bases). V lost 8 bases, J lost 8 bases, and 13 bases lay in between. There are 13 residues in the CDR3. Looked up from germline, CDR1 is LNHDA and CDR2 is SQIVND (reference sequence). The whole variable domain, filled in from reference TRBV19 and TRBJ1-6, reads DGGITQSPKYLFRKEGQNVTLSCEQNLNHDAMYWYRQDPGQGLRLIYYSQIVNDFQKGDIAEGYSVSREKKESFPLTVTSAQKNPTAFYLCASLGRADSPLHFGNGTRLTVT.

The gene calls are TRBV6-2 or TRBV6-3 and TRBJ2-2; 9 nucleotides match TRBD1. Germline V lookup: CDR1 MNHEY, CDR2 SVGEGT. This CDR3 is 16 amino acids long. J was trimmed by 6 bases and V by 5 bases; bases with no gene match: 10. In nucleotides, the CDR3 is TGTGCCAGCAGTCTACAAGGGACAGGGAGGGCCGGGGAGCTGTTTTTT. Translation gives CASSLQGTGRAGELFF.

The V and J genes are TRBV19 and TRBJ2-7, with TRBD2 matching 8 bases. Germline-derived CDR1 and CDR2 are LNHDA and SQIVND (reference sequence). This CDR3 region has 14 residues. V was pared by 3 bases and J by 4 bases, with 5 bases of the junction left unmatched. The CDR3 is CASSIPGGPYEQYF. In nucleotides, the CDR3 is TGTGCCAGTAGTATCCCGGGAGGGCCTTACGAGCAGTACTTC.

CDR3 protein: CASSGQGGEQYF. Written as DNA, the CDR3 is TGTGCCAGCAGTGGACAGGGAGGAGAGCAGTACTTC. The chain combines TRBV2 with TRBJ2-7, with D perhaps TRBD1 (7 bases). Trimming pared 4 bases from V and 7 bases from J, leaving 11 bases between. Per germline, CDR1 SNHLY and CDR2 FYNNEI. There are 12 residues in the CDR3. Using reference TRBV2 and TRBJ2-7 for the parts outside the CDR3, the full variable domain is EPEVTQTPSHQVTQMGQEVILRCVPISNHLYFYWYRQILGQKVEFLVSFYNNEISEKSEIFDDQFSVERPDGSNFTLKIRSTKLEDSAMYFCASSGQGGEQYFGPGTRLTVT.

This sequence joins TRBV7-6 and TRBJ2-5; a weak D match, TRBD2 (5 bases). Germline V gene sequence: CDR1 SGHVS, CDR2 FNYEAQ. The CDR3 sequence is 19 residues long. V was clipped by 3 bases and J by 2 bases, with 25 bases between them. The CDR3 loop reads CASSFFRTTTEGNQETQYF. DNA of the CDR3: TGTGCCAGCAGCTTCTTCCGGACCACTACCGAGGGTAATCAAGAGACCCAGTACTTC.

Notes on this clone: The junction differs from germline at one of its ends, possibly a read error. The V call is TRBV24-1, the J call TRBJ2-2; D call uncertain. The CDR3 sequence is 15 residues long. Germline V gene data show CDR1 as KGHDR and CDR2 as SFDVKD. The CDR3 DNA is TGTGCCACGTCTAACGCGGCGCAGAACGCCGGGGAGCTGTTTTTT. It yields the protein CATSNAAQNAGELFF.

The rearrangement uses TRBV28 and TRBJ2-3; 14 bases agree with TRBD2. Germline V lookup: CDR1 MDHEN, CDR2 SYDVKM. With 6 bases clipped from V and 3 bases from J, the junction kept 8 bases outside the gene matches. There are 17 residues in the CDR3. CDR3 region: CASSLPGTSGRTDTQYF. Here the CDR3 DNA reads TGTGCCAGCAGCTTGCCCGGGACTAGCGGGAGAACAGATACGCAGTATTTT.

This chain connects TRBV4-3 to TRBJ2-1; 8 positions agree with TRBD1. The CDR3 runs 14 residues. Germline CDR1 is LGHNA and CDR2 is YSLEER. The junction had 8 bases not matched to a gene; V was cut back by 5 bases and J by 8 bases. The CDR3 is CASSLRTGQHEQFF. The CDR3 DNA sequence: TGCGCCAGCAGCTTAAGGACAGGGCAGCATGAGCAGTTCTTC.

This chain links TRBV7-9 with TRBJ2-7, with D perhaps matching TRBD1 (6 bases). Germline loops: CDR1 SEHNR, CDR2 FQNEAQ (reference sequence). The CDR3 has 13 amino acids. Trimming pared 5 bases from V and 4 bases from J, leaving 12 bases between. The CDR3 spells CASSNRDLYEQYF. The CDR3 DNA follows: TGTGCCAGCAGCAACAGGGACCTTTACGAGCAGTACTTC.

This clone was seen a few times. V gene TRBV5-1 combines with J gene TRBJ1-1; the D gene is possibly TRBD1 (6 bases). Germline V gene data show CDR1 as SGHRS and CDR2 as YFSETQ. Trimming removed 6 bases at V and 1 base at J, with 16 bases between. The CDR3 totals 15 residues. For the CDR3, the DNA is TGCGCCAGCAAAATGGGGGCAGGGGAGAACACTGAAGCTTTCTTT. It yields the protein CASKMGAGENTEAFF.

The gene calls are TRBV2 and TRBJ2-6; TRBD2 might be the D (5 bases). The CDR3 covers 15 residues. CDR1 and CDR2 from the germline V gene are SNHLY and FYNNEI. V was pared by 2 bases and J by 4 bases, with 9 bases between. CDR3 loop: CASSESRGGANVLTF. The CDR3 region has the DNA TGTGCCAGCAGTGAATCTCGGGGAGGGGCCAACGTCCTGACTTTC.

The chain joins TRBV11-3 to TRBJ1-6; 7 nucleotides align to TRBD1. V dropped 5 bases and J dropped 0; count of bases not matched to a gene: 1. The germline CDR1 and CDR2 sequences are SGHNT and YENEEA. This CDR3 comprises 15 residues. CDR3 nucleotide sequence: TGTGCCAGCAGCCGGGACAGCTCCTATAATTCACCCCTCCACTTT. Protein product: CASSRDSSYNSPLHF.

The V gene is TRBV5-4, the J gene TRBJ2-7; D perhaps matches TRBD1 (5 bases). This CDR3 has 15 amino acids. V was clipped by 0 bases and J by 5 bases, with 15 bases between them. Germline lookup yields CDR1 SGHNT and CDR2 YYREEE (reference sequence). The CDR3 loop reads CASSLVGVPRNEQYF. The DNA of the CDR3 is TGTGCCAGCAGCTTGGTAGGGGTTCCTAGAAACGAGCAGTACTTC.

The genes are TRBV28 and TRBJ2-1; TRBD2 agrees at 8 bases. The V gene's germline CDR1 is MDHEN and CDR2 SYDVKM. With V trimmed by 8 bases and J by 4 bases, 7 bases remained unmatched. This CDR3 is built from 14 residues. The CDR3 DNA sequence: TGTGCCAGCCGTAGCGGGATCCTTTACAATGAGCAGTTCTTC. Amino acids: CASRSGILYNEQFF.

The rearrangement links TRBV19 to TRBJ1-3, with 9 bases fitting TRBD1. The CDR3 spans 15 residues. With 5 bases clipped from V and 3 bases from J, the junction kept 5 bases outside the gene matches. Germline V gene lookup returns CDR1 LNHDA and CDR2 SQIVND (reference sequence). Written as DNA, the CDR3 is TGTGCCAGTAGTGTGGACAGGGGCGTTGGAAACACCATATATTTT. This gives the protein CASSVDRGVGNTIYF.

J is TRBJ2-7 and V is TRBV21-1; the table's TRBD1 call for D was not verified on the DNA. TRBV21-1 is labeled a pseudogene. This CDR3 has 15 amino acids. CDR3 residues: CASSKEELRGDEQYF. The CDR3 region has the DNA TGTGCCAGCAGCAAAGAGGAATTAAGGGGTGACGAGCAGTACTTC.

The chain joins TRBV7-6 to TRBJ1-3, with D perhaps TRBD1 (6 bases). The V end lost 2 bases, the J end lost 0 bases, and 14 bases lay between the germline ends. The length of the CDR3 is 17 residues. The V gene's germline CDR1 is SGHVS and CDR2 FNYEAQ. The CDR3 reads CASSLSGTGNSGNTIYF. Written as DNA, the CDR3 is TGTGCCAGCAGCTTATCCGGAACAGGGAACTCTGGAAACACCATATATTTT.

V usage is TRBV4-2 and J usage is TRBJ2-7; D gene uncertain. Trimming cost V 1 base and J 0 bases, with 13 bases left between them. CDR3 length: 16 residues. Germline CDR1 LGHNA, CDR2 YNFKEQ. For the CDR3, the DNA is TGTGCCAGCAGCCAAGCCCCCTTTACTGACTCCTACGAGCAGTACTTC. Its protein product is CASSQAPFTDSYEQYF.

This clone has just one count. The chain joins TRBV11-1 to TRBJ2-5; 8 bases map to TRBD1. V shed 5 bases and J 2 bases; nucleotides not matched to a gene: 4. CDR1 is SGHAT and CDR2 is FQDESV in the germline V gene (reference sequence). The CDR3 runs to 14 residues. This CDR3 reads CASSARDRQETQYF. DNA for the CDR3: TGTGCCAGCAGCGCCCGGGACAGGCAAGAGACCCAGTACTTC. The full variable domain, in which reference TRBV11-1 and TRBJ2-5 provide the parts outside the CDR3, is EAEVAQSPRYKITEKSQAVAFWCDPISGHATLYWYRQILGQGPELLVQFQDESVVDDSQLPKDRFSAERLKGVDSTLKIQPAELGDSAMYLCASSARDRQETQYFGPGTRLLVL.

This clone was recorded a few times. The chain couples TRBV4-3 to TRBJ1-3, with TRBD1 as a possible D gene (6 bases). Germline V gene data show CDR1 as LGHNA and CDR2 as YSLEER. The CDR3 contains 16 residues. Trimming pared 2 bases from V and 0 bases from J, leaving 11 bases between. CDR3 sequence reads: CASSQSSRGSGNTIYF. The CDR3, as DNA: TGCGCCAGCAGCCAATCCTCCAGGGGCTCTGGAAACACCATATATTTT.